These T cell receptor beta chains were read from a single sample in a study of Ad26.COV2.S vaccination and SARS-CoV-2 variants. TCRdb's copy holds only in-frame clones and misses some; the assay was immunoSEQ multiplex PCR. This sample has about 400,000 clones; approximately 91% occur once, and the top ten carry about 2%. Sequenced material: peripheral blood, taken in a trial of Ad26.COV2.S vaccine versus placebo. The receptor source for this set is a person aged 18-60 years who received the Ad26.COV2.S COVID-19 vaccine or a placebo. Both conserved end residues are part of each CDR3. A D gene is named only where the DNA matches it firmly. Clone size appears in some rows only: once, few, many, or a class for an expanded clone.

21,.,TRBV12-5,TRBJ2-1,TRBD2,TGTGCTAGTGGTTTGCCGACGACTAGCGGGAGGGACGCGCAAAGCTACAATGAGCAGTTCTTC,CASGLPTTSGRDAQSYNEQFF
15,.,TRBV7-3,TRBJ2-6,.,TGTGCCAGCAGCCAAACAGTCTCTGGGGCCAACGTCCTGACTTTC,CASSQTVSGANVLTF
14,.,TRBV3-1/TRBV3-2,TRBJ2-2,.,TGTGCCAGCAGTCTTAGCGGTAACACCGGGGAGCTGTTTTTT,CASSLSGNTGELFF
15,.,TRBV7-9,TRBJ2-2,TRBD1,TGTGCCAGCAGCTTGGGGACAGGGGTTACCGGGGAGCTGTTTTTT,CASSLGTGVTGELFF
12,once,TRBV3-1/TRBV3-2,TRBJ1-3,.,TGTGCCAGCAGCCAAGAGGGAAACACCATATATTTT,CASSQEGNTIYF
17,.,TRBV7-9,TRBJ2-3,.,TGTGCCAGCAGCGCTACCGGTACGGAGTCTAGCACAGATACGCAGTATTTT,CASSATGTESSTDTQYF
15,.,TRBV6-2/TRBV6-3,TRBJ1-1,.,TGTGCCAGCAGTTACTCCAACAGGGCCGGCACTGAAGCTTTCTTT,CASSYSNRAGTEAFF
16,.,TRBV28,TRBJ2-3,TRBD1,TGTGCCAGCAGTTCCGAGACAGGGGATGGGACAGATACGCAGTATTTT,CASSSETGDGTDTQYF
15,.,TRBV5-1,TRBJ2-2,TRBD2,TGCGCCAGCAGCCGGAGCGGGGGAAACACCGGGGAGCTGTTTTTT,CASSRSGGNTGELFF
14,.,TRBV28,TRBJ1-2,.,TGTGCCAGCAGTCCTTATGGGGGATCTATCGGCTACACCTTC,CASSPYGGSIGYTF
14,.,TRBV7-2,TRBJ1-2,.,TGTGCCAGCAGCCCTACGCTCCACGGGCGTGGCTACACCTTC,CASSPTLHGRGYTF
14,few,TRBV5-5,TRBJ2-5,.,TGTGCCAGCAGCTTGGAAGGGATTGGAGAGACCCAGTACTTC,CASSLEGIGETQYF
18,.,TRBV1,TRBJ1-2,.,TGCACCAGCAGCCAAGATCGGAGGGACACCCTTTTTAACTATGGCTACACCTTC,CTSSQDRRDTLFNYGYTF
12,few,TRBV19,TRBJ2-2,.,TGTGCCAGTAGTCGACCCCGCGGGGAGCTGTTTTTT,CASSRPRGELFF
14,.,TRBV15,TRBJ2-2,.,TGTGCCACCAGCAGAGTGGGGGACACCGGGGAGCTGTTTTTT,CATSRVGDTGELFF
15,.,TRBV27,TRBJ2-7,TRBD1,TGTGCCAGCAGTTTTGGACAGGGGAGGGCCTACGAGCAGTACTTC,CASSFGQGRAYEQYF
15,.,TRBV7-2,TRBJ2-2,TRBD1,TGTGCCAGCAGCCAAGACAGGGGAAATACCGGGGAGCTGTTTTTT,CASSQDRGNTGELFF
15,.,TRBV15,TRBJ2-3,.,TGTGCCACCAGCAGAGAAGGCACCCTCACAGATACGCAGTATTTT,CATSREGTLTDTQYF
12,.,TRBV18,TRBJ1-1,.,TGTGCCAGCTCACCACTTTACACTGAAGCTTTCTTT,CASSPLYTEAFF
14,.,TRBV9,TRBJ2-3,.,TGTGCCAGCAGCCCAGAGTGGGGGCCAAATACGCAGTATTTT,CASSPEWGPNTQYF
14,.,TRBV5-1,TRBJ1-1,TRBD1,TGCGCCAGCAGCTTGGCCGGGACAGGGGTTGAAGCTTTCTTT,CASSLAGTGVEAFF
13,.,TRBV6-6,TRBJ1-3,.,TGTGCCATCGGCCAGGGCTCTGGAAACACCATATATTTT,CAIGQGSGNTIYF
14,.,TRBV30,TRBJ2-6,.,TGTGCCTGGGGGGACTCCTCTGGGGCCAACGTCCTGACTTTC,CAWGDSSGANVLTF
14,once,TRBV9,TRBJ2-7,TRBD1,TGTGCCAGCAGCAGACAGGGGGGTCGGCGCGAGCAGTACTTC,CASSRQGGRREQYF
15,once,TRBV7-3,TRBJ2-2,TRBD1,TGTGCCAGCAGCACGGGACAGTCGAACACCGGGGAGCTGTTTTTT,CASSTGQSNTGELFF
13,.,TRBV28,TRBJ2-2,.,TGTGCCGTCCGCGGGGGCTTCACCGGGGAGCTGTTTTTT,CAVRGGFTGELFF
16,.,TRBV7-6,TRBJ2-1,.,TGTGCCAGCAGCCCCTCCCGGTTGGCCTCCTACAATGAGCAGTTCTTC,CASSPSRLASYNEQFF
16,.,TRBV4-2,TRBJ2-3,.,TGTGCCAGCAGCCAAGATCTTACCGGGAGCGCAGATACGCAGTATTTT,CASSQDLTGSADTQYF
15,.,TRBV6-5,TRBJ1-4,TRBD1,TGTGCCAGCAGTTACCAGGACAGGGGTGGCGAAAAACTGTTTTTT,CASSYQDRGGEKLFF
15,.,TRBV5-4,TRBJ2-1,TRBD2,TGTGCCAGCAGCTCTCGGACTAGCGGGAGCGATGAGCAGTTCTTC,CASSSRTSGSDEQFF
12,.,TRBV19,TRBJ1-5,.,TGTGCCAGTAGTTCATACAATCAGCCCCAGCATTTT,CASSSYNQPQHF
16,.,TRBV19,TRBJ1-5,.,TGTGCCAGTAGAGGGAAGGGAGTTGGCGGCAATCAGCCCCAGCATTTT,CASRGKGVGGNQPQHF
13,.,TRBV28,TRBJ1-2,.,TGTGCCAGCAGTTCGACACAGAACTATGGCTACACCTTC,CASSSTQNYGYTF
13,.,TRBV2,TRBJ1-2,TRBD1,TGTGCCAGCACCGTGGGACAGGGGGCGAGCTACACCTTC,CASTVGQGASYTF
16,.,TRBV28,TRBJ1-4,.,TGTGCCAGCAGACGAGAGGTGACAGGACTTTCTGAAAAACTGTTTTTT,CASRREVTGLSEKLFF
11,few,TRBV20-1,TRBJ2-3,.,TGCAGTGCTAGAGGCCGGACCTACCATTATTTT,CSARGRTYHYF
14,few,TRBV4-1,TRBJ2-7,TRBD1,TGCGCCAGCAGTGTCCAGGGGGAATCCTACGAGCAGTACTTC,CASSVQGESYEQYF
13,.,TRBV29-1,TRBJ1-5,.,TGCAGCGTGGTTCCCCAGGCGGGCCAGCCCCAGCATTTT,CSVVPQAGQPQHF
14,.,TRBV6-2/TRBV6-3,TRBJ2-1,.,TGTGCCAGCAGTTACTTGTCAGGACACAATGAGCAGTTCTTC,CASSYLSGHNEQFF
15,.,TRBV9,TRBJ1-3,.,TGTGCCAGCAGCGTATTGTCCGGCTCTGGAAACACCATATATTTT,CASSVLSGSGNTIYF
13,.,TRBV27,TRBJ2-3,.,TGTGCCAGCAGCCAGGGGGGGACAGATACGCAGTATTTT,CASSQGGTDTQYF
15,.,TRBV28,TRBJ2-6,.,TGTGCCAGCAGTTTCCTTGGCTCTGGGGCCAACGTCCTGACTTTC,CASSFLGSGANVLTF
14,.,TRBV6-5,TRBJ2-1,.,TGTGCCAGCAAGGGCCCCTACTCCTACAATGAGCAGTTCTTC,CASKGPYSYNEQFF
14,.,TRBV10-2,TRBJ2-7,TRBD2,TGCGCCAGCACGATAGCGGGAGGGCCCTACGAGCAGTACTTC,CASTIAGGPYEQYF
11,.,TRBV20-1,TRBJ2-7,.,TGCAGTGCTAGCGGAACCTACGAGCAGTACTTC,CSASGTYEQYF
13,few,TRBV30,TRBJ2-7,.,TGTGCCTGGAGGGCTACAGGGTCGGGCGAGCAGTACTTC,CAWRATGSGEQYF